This T cell receptor beta chain was sequenced during a study of early T cells in non-severe SARS-CoV-2 infection. Study background: Sequencing targeted bulk RNA from unsorted whole blood, leaving chains unpaired.

Study findings and constraints: Matches to VDJdb favored anti-spike CD8 responses and missed private and CD4 specificities.

Unique molecular identifiers were affixed to single, distinct cDNA molecules. In TCRdb, the 5' RACE reads were re-called with MiXCR into one record per CDR3 protein. The table lists 30,000 to 40,000 distinct CDR3 sequences, 4.5% to 5.5% of them singletons. The table lists this clonotype with many counts. The antigen remains unidentified. This CDR3 spans 13 amino acids. Germline CDR1 and CDR2: SGHRS and YFSETQ. V lost 5 bases to trimming and J lost 0 bases, with 8 bases between them. This chain uses TRBV5-1 with TRBJ1-1; perhaps TRBD1 as D (5 bases). The sequenced material came from whole blood. The origin of this receptor is an adult who was a healthcare worker with PCR-confirmed SARS-CoV-2 infection or an uninfected control (not recorded which). CDR3 residues: CASRQDMNTEAFF. For the CDR3, the DNA is TGCGCCAGCAGGCAGGACATGAACACTGAAGCTTTCTTT.